What follows are 27 T cell receptor beta chains derived from one specimen sequenced in a study of blood T cell repertoires in COVID-19. TCRdb's copy holds only in-frame clones and misses some; the assay was immunoSEQ multiplex PCR. The repertoire holds fewer than 80,000 clones, with around nine tenths as singletons. The material sequenced was peripheral blood. All receptors derive from a man aged 25 to 40 with acute or convalescent COVID-19.

The genes are TRBV4-1 and TRBJ2-7; D is unresolved. The CDR3 consists of 15 residues. Trimming took off 0 bases at V and 2 bases at J, with 11 bases between the two ends. The germline V gene encodes CDR1 MGHRA and CDR2 YSYEKL. The CDR3 protein is CASSQEGMVPYEQYF. The DNA of the CDR3 is TGCGCCAGCAGCCAAGAGGGCATGGTTCCCTACGAGCAGTACTTC.

The chain carries TRBV10-2 and TRBJ1-2, with D maybe TRBD1 (6 bases). This CDR3 is 15 amino acids long. Trimming pared 2 bases from V and 7 bases from J, leaving 17 bases between. The germline gives CDR1 WSHSY, CDR2 SAAADI. CDR3 DNA sequence: TGCGCCAGCAGTGAGGATACAGGGATTATCTCTGGCTACACCTTC. It codes for CASSEDTGIISGYTF.

The gene calls are TRBV5-6 and TRBJ2-2, with 12 bases aligning to TRBD1. Trimming cost V 3 bases and J 7 bases; bases outside gene matches: 4. CDR1 SGHDT and CDR2 YYEEEE come from the germline V gene. The CDR3 consists of 15 residues. The CDR3 is CASSWDRGQNGELFF. CDR3 DNA sequence: TGTGCCAGCAGCTGGGACAGGGGGCAAAACGGGGAGCTGTTTTTT.

The chain recombines TRBV5-1 with TRBJ2-1; 8 nucleotides match TRBD2. The CDR3 runs 13 residues. The junction had 2 bases not matched to a gene; V was cut back by 5 bases and J by 4 bases. CDR1 and CDR2 from the germline V gene are SGHRS and YFSETQ. CDR3 sequence reads: CASSTSGYNEQFF. In DNA form, the CDR3 reads TGCGCCAGCAGTACTAGCGGATACAATGAGCAGTTCTTC.

The rearrangement links TRBV24-1 to TRBJ2-2; D is possibly TRBD1 (5 bases). V dropped 5 bases and J dropped 5 bases, with 11 bases sitting between them. The CDR3 has 14 amino acids. Per germline, CDR1 KGHDR and CDR2 SFDVKD. The CDR3 region has the DNA TGTGCCACCAGTGGTCAGGGTGGTACCGGGGAGCTGTTTTTT. It translates to CATSGQGGTGELFF.

The chain employs TRBV11-2 and TRBJ2-3; 9 bases fit TRBD2. Germline CDR1 reads SGHAT; CDR2 reads FQNNGV. V shed 4 bases, J shed 5 bases, and the junction held 7 bases outside the gene matches. The CDR3 is 15 residues long. CDR3 sequence: CASSSLREGLDTQYF. The DNA for the CDR3 is TGTGCCAGCAGCTCCTTGCGGGAGGGCCTAGATACGCAGTATTTT.

The chain employs TRBV4-3 and TRBJ1-6; D unclear. The CDR3 covers 16 residues. Germline-derived CDR1 and CDR2 are LGHNA and YSLEER. V lost 0 bases, J lost 10 bases, and 16 bases lay in between. The CDR3 DNA follows: TGCGCCAGCAGCCAAGACAGTCTGATGGGGAGATCACCCCTCCACTTT. This encodes CASSQDSLMGRSPLHF.

V usage is TRBV6-5 and J usage is TRBJ2-7; D is undetermined. Deletions cut 0 bases from V and 5 bases from J, with 11 bases between. CDR3 length: 14 amino acids. The germline gives CDR1 MNHEY, CDR2 SVGAGI. In nucleotides, the CDR3 is TGTGCCAGCAGTTACTCGTGGCAGGTCAACGAGCAGTACTTC. Translating gives CASSYSWQVNEQYF.

The chain links TRBV6-1 to TRBJ2-7; D is unclear. Per germline, CDR1 MNHNS and CDR2 SASEGT. V was clipped by 0 bases and J by 2 bases, with 8 bases between them. The CDR3 is 14 residues long. The CDR3, as DNA: TGTGCCAGCAGTGAAGCGCTTCCGGCCTACGAGCAGTACTTC. Protein sequence: CASSEALPAYEQYF.

The V call is TRBV5-1, the J call TRBJ2-7, with D perhaps TRBD2 (6 bases). Trimming pared 0 bases from V and 3 bases from J, leaving 13 bases between. The CDR3 totals 15 residues. Germline V gene sequence: CDR1 SGHRS, CDR2 YFSETQ. The CDR3 bases are TGCGCCAGCAGCTTGGATGGAGGGCTGGGCTACGAGCAGTACTTC. It encodes CASSLDGGLGYEQYF. Filled out from reference TRBV5-1 and TRBJ2-7, the complete variable domain reads KAGVTQTPRYLIKTRGQQVTLSCSPISGHRSVSWYQQTPGQGLQFLFEYFSETQRNKGNFPGRFSGRQFSNSRSEMNVSTLELGDSALYLCASSLDGGLGYEQYFGPGTRLTVT.

This chain links TRBV2 with TRBJ2-7, with D tentatively TRBD2 (5 bases). Germline V gene sequence: CDR1 SNHLY, CDR2 FYNNEI. V was pared by 4 bases and J by 5 bases, with 12 bases between. The CDR3 loop spans 13 amino acids. CDR3 loop: CASSGLAGDEQYF. The DNA for the CDR3 is TGTGCCAGCAGTGGGCTAGCAGGCGACGAGCAGTACTTC.

The chain has TRBV19 and TRBJ1-1, with D hard to call. CDR1 is LNHDA, CDR2 SQIVND, per germline (reference sequence). Trimming pared 4 bases from V and 4 bases from J, leaving 7 bases between. This CDR3 contains 12 residues. CDR3 loop: CASSKASTEAFF. CDR3 nucleotide sequence: TGTGCCAGTAGTAAGGCTAGCACTGAAGCTTTCTTT.

The V gene is TRBV18, the J gene TRBJ1-5; no clear D gene. Germline V gene data show CDR1 as KGHSH and CDR2 as LQKENI. This CDR3 contains 14 residues. The ends were cut back, 8 bases at V and 0 bases at J, with 11 bases in the middle. The CDR3 bases are TGTGCCAGCGCCGGCGGAGATAGCAATCAGCCCCAGCATTTT. Its protein product is CASAGGDSNQPQHF. Looking up the rest from reference TRBV18 and TRBJ1-5 gives the full variable domain: NAGVMQNPRHLVRRRGQEARLRCSPMKGHSHVYWYRQLPEEGLKFMVYLQKENIIDESGMPKERFSAEFPKEGPSILRIQQVVRGDSAAYFCASAGGDSNQPQHFGDGTRLSIL.

The chain carries TRBV7-3 and TRBJ2-6; 7 positions match TRBD1. The germline V gene has CDR1 SGHTA and CDR2 FQGTGA. This CDR3 contains 16 residues. The trim removed 1 base at V and 2 bases at J, leaving 2 bases unmatched. The DNA of the CDR3 is TGTGCCAGCAGCTTAATAGGGGGCGCTGGGGCCAACGTCCTGACTTTC. Its protein is CASSLIGGAGANVLTF.

The chain uses TRBV3-1 (or the pseudogene TRBV3-2) and TRBJ2-3; D perhaps matches TRBD2 (5 bases). Looked up from germline, CDR1 is LGHDT and CDR2 is YNNKEL (reference sequence). The V end was cut by 1 base, the J end by 1 base, with 15 bases between. This CDR3 comprises 17 residues. CDR3 sequence: CASSQGLKAGGTDTQYF. In nucleotides, the CDR3 is TGTGCCAGCAGCCAAGGCCTCAAGGCGGGCGGCACAGATACGCAGTATTTT.

This rearrangement joins TRBV6-5 to TRBJ1-1; D is undetermined. The germline V and J ends were trimmed by 6 bases and 3 bases, with 5 bases remaining between them. From germline, CDR1 is MNHEY and CDR2 SVGAGI. The CDR3 is 11 residues long. The CDR3 DNA sequence: TGTGCCAGCAGCTCCCACACTGAAGCTTTCTTT. This encodes CASSSHTEAFF.

V usage is TRBV13 and J usage is TRBJ2-7; 11 bases agree with TRBD2. The V gene end was trimmed by 5 bases and the J gene end by 9 bases; junction bases not matched to a gene: 9. There are 14 residues in the CDR3. CDR1 and CDR2 from the germline V gene are PRHDT and FYEKMQ (reference sequence). Here the CDR3 DNA reads TGTGCCAGCAGCCGTTTAGCGGGAGGGAGGGTGCAGTACTTC. Protein product: CASSRLAGGRVQYF.

V is TRBV24-1 and J is TRBJ1-5; 8 bases fit TRBD1. The germline V gene encodes CDR1 KGHDR and CDR2 SFDVKD. V dropped 9 bases and J dropped 4; count of bases not matched to a gene: 10. This CDR3 spans 15 amino acids. The CDR3 loop is CATWGQVIQNQPQHF. CDR3 nucleotide sequence: TGTGCCACCTGGGGACAGGTTATCCAAAATCAGCCCCAGCATTTT.

The J gene is TRBJ2-1, the V gene TRBV13; D is perhaps TRBD2 (6 bases). V shed 2 bases and J shed 9 bases, with 8 bases lying between them. The CDR3 has 12 amino acids. Germline CDR1 is PRHDT and CDR2 is FYEKMQ (reference sequence). CDR3: CASSLRGGEQFF. The CDR3 coding sequence is TGTGCCAGCAGCTTACGGGGAGGTGAGCAGTTCTTC.

The chain recombines TRBV3-1 (or the pseudogene TRBV3-2) with TRBJ2-5, with D possibly TRBD2 on 7 matching bases. Germline values: CDR1 LGHDT, CDR2 YNNKEL (reference sequence). This CDR3 is built from 15 residues. The V gene lost 1 base and the J gene lost 5 bases, with 14 bases spanning the gap. In DNA form, the CDR3 reads TGTGCCAGCAGCCAAGGGCGGGGGCCGGGGGAGACCCAGTACTTC. It encodes CASSQGRGPGETQYF.

The chain employs TRBV9 and TRBJ2-7; 8 positions agree with TRBD1. The CDR3 runs to 14 residues. V was clipped by 0 bases and J by 5 bases; unmatched bases: 4. Germline V gene sequence: CDR1 SGDLS, CDR2 YYNGEE. The DNA of the CDR3 is TGTGCCAGCAGCGTAGGGACAGGGCAAGACGAGCAGTACTTC. Its translation is CASSVGTGQDEQYF.

This clone appeared a single time. V and J are TRBV28 and TRBJ2-1; 11 positions agree with TRBD1. This CDR3 has 13 amino acids. V lost 7 bases to trimming and J lost 15 bases; unmatched junction nucleotides: 11. Per germline, CDR1 MDHEN and CDR2 SYDVKM. This CDR3 reads CASNARGDRGAFF. The CDR3 DNA is TGTGCCAGCAATGCACGCGGGGACAGGGGGGCGTTCTTC.

J is TRBJ1-2 and V is TRBV18; TRBD1 agrees at 11 bases. CDR1 KGHSH and CDR2 LQKENI come from the germline V gene. Trimming at V came to 3 bases and at J to 4 bases, leaving 4 bases not matched to a gene. The CDR3 is made up of 15 amino acids. CDR3 bases: TGTGCCAGCTCACCGGGACAGGGGGAATTCTATGGCTACACCTTC. Protein sequence: CASSPGQGEFYGYTF.

The chain employs TRBV29-1 and TRBJ1-2; D gene unclear. The CDR3 length is 10 residues. V was pared by 3 bases and J by 7 bases, with 6 bases between. Germline V gives CDR1 SQVTM, CDR2 ANQGSEA. CDR3 in amino acids: CSVDIRGYTF. The CDR3 bases are TGCAGCGTTGATATCCGTGGCTACACCTTC.

The sample holds one count of this clone. The rearrangement joins TRBV28 to TRBJ2-5, with TRBD2 as a possible D gene (5 bases). With 3 bases removed from V and 1 base from J, the gap between germline ends came to 9 bases. This CDR3 contains 14 residues. Germline CDR1 MDHEN, CDR2 SYDVKM. The CDR3 DNA reads TGTGCCAGCAGTTTGAGAGGGATCCAAGAGACCCAGTACTTC. It yields the protein CASSLRGIQETQYF. The variable domain in full, completed from reference TRBV28 and TRBJ2-5, reads DVKVTQSSRYLVKRTGEKVFLECVQDMDHENMFWYRQDPGLGLRLIYFSYDVKMKEKGDIPEGYSVSREKKERFSLILESASTNQTSMYLCASSLRGIQETQYFGPGTRLLVL.

This chain uses TRBV15 with TRBJ2-2; 7 nucleotides agree with TRBD2. Germline lookup yields CDR1 LNHNV and CDR2 YYDKDF (reference sequence). The CDR3 is 15 amino acids. Trimming took 3 bases from V and 3 from J; bases not matched to a gene: 4. The CDR3 loop reads CATSRETSDTGELFF. The CDR3 DNA reads TGTGCCACCAGCAGGGAAACTAGCGACACCGGGGAGCTGTTTTTT.

CDR3 loop: CASSKIFPKTGGYTF. CDR3 nucleotides: TGTGCCAGCAGCAAGATTTTCCCGAAAACGGGTGGCTACACCTTC. The J gene is TRBJ1-2, the V gene TRBV28; D unclear. The CDR3 is 15 residues long. The germline gives CDR1 MDHEN, CDR2 SYDVKM. The ends were cut back, 6 bases at V and 7 bases at J, with 21 bases in the middle.